This is a list of T cell receptor beta chains from one sample in a study of OX40 agonist ivuxolimab in advanced cancers. Sequencing used immunoSEQ multiplex PCR; TCRdb keeps in-frame clones, though not all of them. The data show about 67,000 clones, with roughly 81% seen just once and 2% to 2.5% held by the top ten. The specimen was CD4+ or CD8+ T cells sorted from blood, collected in a trial of the OX40 agonist ivuxolimab. The source of these receptors is an adult with an advanced solid tumor such as melanoma, head and neck, liver or kidney cancer. CDR3s include the opening cysteine and the closing phenylalanine or tryptophan. A D gene is named only where the DNA matches it firmly. Clone size is given for some rows only: seen once, a few or many times, or a class if the clone is expanded.

clone size,J gene,V gene,CDR3 length,D gene,CDR3 protein,CDR3 DNA
few,TRBJ2-1,TRBV7-9,15,-,CASSSYAAPYNEQFF,TGTGCCAGCAGCTCCTACGCGGCTCCCTACAATGAGCAGTTCTTC
-,TRBJ2-1,TRBV11-2,18,TRBD2,CASSHRGLAGGPLNEQFF,TGTGCCAGCAGTCACAGGGGGCTAGCGGGAGGGCCTCTGAATGAGCAGTTCTTC
-,TRBJ1-5,TRBV28,15,-,CASSFGQISNQPQHF,TGTGCCAGCAGTTTTGGACAGATTAGCAATCAGCCCCAGCATTTT
-,TRBJ2-1,TRBV5-5,13,-,CASSFAGYNEQFF,TGTGCCAGCAGCTTTGCGGGGTACAATGAGCAGTTCTTC
few,TRBJ2-1,TRBV7-9,14,-,CASSPTGEEGEQFF,TGTGCCAGCAGCCCGACAGGCGAAGAGGGTGAGCAGTTCTTC
-,TRBJ2-7,TRBV5-8,14,TRBD1,CASSSGSGGYEQYF,TGTGCCAGCAGCTCCGGGTCAGGGGGCTACGAGCAGTACTTC
once,TRBJ1-1,TRBV10-3,14,-,CAISESEPNTEAFF,TGTGCCATCAGTGAGTCCGAGCCCAACACTGAAGCTTTCTTT
-,TRBJ1-5,TRBV11-1,15,-,CASSQSGDSNQPQHF,TGTGCCAGCAGCCAAAGTGGAGATAGCAATCAGCCCCAGCATTTT
-,TRBJ2-2,TRBV11-2,14,-,CASRDLGGTGELFF,TGTGCCAGCAGGGACCTGGGGGGCACCGGGGAGCTGTTTTTT
-,TRBJ2-5,TRBV5-1,15,TRBD2,CASSSIAGHGETQYF,TGCGCCAGCAGCTCGATAGCGGGGCATGGGGAGACCCAGTACTTC
-,TRBJ1-4,TRBV5-5,15,-,CASTLGDSRRGKLFF,TGTGCCAGCACCTTGGGGGACTCGAGGAGAGGAAAACTGTTTTTT
medium-sized,TRBJ2-2,TRBV5-1,15,-,CASTDRTEASGELFF,TGCGCCAGCACCGACCGGACGGAGGCCTCCGGGGAGCTGTTTTTT
-,TRBJ2-3,TRBV7-8,15,-,CASSLARRLGDTQYF,TGTGCCAGCAGCTTAGCTAGGCGCCTCGGGGATACGCAGTATTTT
once,TRBJ1-1,TRBV18,13,-,CASSRTGDSDAFF,TGTGCCAGCTCACGGACCGGCGACAGTGACGCTTTCTTT
-,TRBJ2-1,TRBV11-3,15,TRBD2,CASSLGTSGSNEQFF,TGTGCCAGCAGCTTAGGGACTAGCGGGAGCAATGAGCAGTTCTTC
few,TRBJ1-4,TRBV9,14,-,CASSVDTSKEKLFF,TGTGCCAGCAGCGTAGACACCTCGAAGGAAAAACTGTTTTTT
-,TRBJ2-1,TRBV25-1,14,-,CASSHPGLYNEQFF,TGTGCCAGCAGCCACCCGGGTCTCTACAATGAGCAGTTCTTC
-,TRBJ2-5,TRBV2,15,TRBD2,CASRRTSGSQETQYF,TGTGCCAGCAGAAGGACTAGCGGGAGCCAAGAGACCCAGTACTTC
-,TRBJ1-1,TRBV19,16,-,CASSMLAGRLNTEAFF,TGTGCCAGTAGTATGTTGGCCGGCAGGTTGAACACTGAAGCTTTCTTT
-,TRBJ2-5,TRBV9,14,-,CASSVASIQETQYF,TGTGCCAGCAGCGTAGCCAGCATCCAAGAGACCCAGTACTTC
few,TRBJ1-6,TRBV28,13,-,CASKDGGESPLHF,TGTGCCAGCAAGGATGGAGGGGAATCACCCCTCCACTTT
-,TRBJ1-6,TRBV5-1,13,-,CASTGAENSPLHF,TGCGCCAGCACGGGGGCGGAAAATTCACCCCTCCACTTT
few,TRBJ1-4,TRBV6-6,14,-,CASSKQGRNEKLFF,TGTGCCAGCAGTAAACAGGGAAGAAATGAAAAACTGTTTTTT
-,TRBJ2-7,TRBV28,11,-,CASSLWTEQYF,TGTGCCAGCAGTTTATGGACCGAGCAGTACTTC
-,TRBJ1-1,TRBV5-1,14,-,CASSLDGMNTEAFF,TGCGCCAGCAGCTTGGACGGCATGAACACTGAAGCTTTCTTT
-,TRBJ2-5,TRBV7-2,15,-,CASSLVVGLGETQYF,TGTGCCAGCAGCTTAGTGGTGGGGTTGGGGGAGACCCAGTACTTC
-,TRBJ2-3,TRBV7-2,14,TRBD2,CASSPRGGADTQYF,TGTGCCAGCAGCCCCCGCGGGGGGGCAGATACGCAGTATTTT
once,TRBJ2-3,TRBV9,18,TRBD2,CASIKEGGGAASTDTQYF,TGTGCCAGCATAAAAGAGGGCGGGGGAGCCGCTAGCACAGATACGCAGTATTTT
once,TRBJ1-1,TRBV28,16,-,CASSLRLGDTNTEAFF,TGTGCCAGCAGTTTAAGGTTAGGGGATACGAACACTGAAGCTTTCTTT
-,TRBJ2-3,TRBV6-1,15,TRBD2,CASSEAGGHTDTQYF,TGTGCCAGCAGTGAGGCGGGAGGCCACACAGATACGCAGTATTTT
-,TRBJ2-7,TRBV19,12,-,CASSFRGREQYF,TGTGCCAGTAGTTTCCGGGGCCGGGAGCAGTACTTC
-,TRBJ1-2,TRBV6-5,12,-,CASSRSNYGYTF,TGTGCCAGCAGTCGATCTAACTATGGCTACACCTTC
-,TRBJ2-4,TRBV12-5,13,-,CASGLAGENIQYF,TGTGCTAGTGGTTTGGCCGGGGAAAACATTCAGTACTTC
few,TRBJ2-5,TRBV2,13,TRBD1,CASSADRVETQYF,TGTGCCAGCAGTGCCGACAGGGTAGAGACCCAGTACTTC
-,TRBJ1-2,TRBV4-1,16,TRBD1,CASSQASGQGAYGYTF,TGCGCCAGCAGCCAAGCTTCGGGACAGGGGGCGTATGGCTACACCTTC
once,TRBJ1-2,TRBV10-3,12,-,CASRPPDYGYTF,TGTGCCAGCCGGCCCCCAGACTATGGCTACACCTTC
-,TRBJ2-1,TRBV7-9,13,-,CASSPRGGYEQFF,TGTGCCAGCAGCCCTAGAGGTGGCTATGAGCAGTTCTTC
-,TRBJ2-5,TRBV2,14,TRBD2,CASSRLERGGTQYF,TGTGCCAGCAGTCGACTAGAGCGGGGGGGGACCCAGTACTTC
-,TRBJ2-3,TRBV28,14,-,CASCRDPSTDTQYF,TGTGCCAGCTGCCGGGACCCTAGCACAGATACGCAGTATTTT
-,TRBJ2-5,TRBV7-7,13,-,CASSSIGQETQYF,TGTGCTAGCAGCTCCATAGGCCAAGAGACCCAGTACTTC
-,TRBJ2-7,TRBV13,13,-,CASRPGRTYEQYF,TGTGCCAGCAGGCCGGGACGGACCTACGAGCAGTACTTC
-,TRBJ1-2,TRBV29-1,11,-,CSVEGNYGYTF,TGCAGCGTTGAGGGGAACTATGGCTACACCTTC
few,TRBJ2-7,TRBV7-2,12,-,CASSLSRSEQYF,TGTGCCAGCAGCTTGAGTAGGAGCGAGCAGTACTTC
few,TRBJ1-2,TRBV10-3,11,TRBD1,CAIGTGEGYTF,TGTGCCATCGGGACAGGGGAGGGCTACACCTTC
-,TRBJ1-2,TRBV5-6,16,-,CASSLGGSLDRIRYTF,TGTGCCAGCAGCTTGGGGGGGTCGTTGGACCGAATTCGCTACACCTTC
-,TRBJ1-3,TRBV28,17,TRBD1,CASSPNPGQGTGNTIYF,TGTGCCAGCAGCCCAAACCCGGGACAGGGCACTGGAAACACCATATATTTT
-,TRBJ2-3,TRBV5-1,14,TRBD1,CASSVDRVTDTQYF,TGCGCCAGCAGCGTGGACAGGGTCACAGATACGCAGTATTTT
-,TRBJ1-2,TRBV18,13,-,CASSRQGDYGYTF,TGTGCCAGCTCCCGTCAGGGCGACTATGGCTACACCTTC
-,TRBJ2-5,TRBV9,18,TRBD2,CASSVEERGGPGQETQYF,TGTGCCAGCAGCGTAGAGGAGCGCGGGGGGCCAGGTCAAGAGACCCAGTACTTC
-,TRBJ1-4,TRBV19,15,TRBD1,CASSSVQGGNEKLFF,TGTGCCAGTAGTTCCGTGCAGGGGGGAAATGAAAAACTGTTTTTT
-,TRBJ2-7,TRBV7-8,14,-,CASSLARDPYEQYF,TGTGCCAGCAGCTTAGCAAGGGATCCCTACGAGCAGTACTTC
-,TRBJ2-3,TRBV10-3,14,-,CAISETGGADTQYF,TGTGCCATCAGTGAGACAGGTGGGGCAGATACGCAGTATTTT
-,TRBJ1-1,TRBV10-3,17,-,CAISEARGNNMNTEAFF,TGTGCCATCAGTGAGGCGCGGGGGAATAACATGAACACTGAAGCTTTCTTT
-,TRBJ2-2,TRBV7-2,14,-,CASSLVPYTGELFF,TGTGCCAGCAGCTTAGTCCCATACACCGGGGAGCTGTTTTTT
-,TRBJ2-2,TRBV4-3,16,-,CASSQGFAGAGGELFF,TGCGCCAGCAGCCAGGGCTTTGCGGGGGCGGGCGGGGAGCTGTTTTTT
few,TRBJ2-2,TRBV5-6,16,TRBD2,CASSPAGGLVTGELFF,TGTGCCAGCAGCCCAGCGGGAGGCCTTGTCACCGGGGAGCTGTTTTTT
-,TRBJ2-3,TRBV2,13,-,CASSFLFTDTQYF,TGTGCCAGCAGTTTCCTATTCACAGATACGCAGTATTTT
-,TRBJ1-2,TRBV7-2,13,-,CASSLGRRGGYTF,TGTGCCAGCAGCTTAGGCCGTCGGGGTGGCTACACCTTC
-,TRBJ2-3,TRBV6-4,12,-,CASSDPTGVPYF,TGTGCCAGCAGTGACCCTACTGGTGTTCCGTATTTT